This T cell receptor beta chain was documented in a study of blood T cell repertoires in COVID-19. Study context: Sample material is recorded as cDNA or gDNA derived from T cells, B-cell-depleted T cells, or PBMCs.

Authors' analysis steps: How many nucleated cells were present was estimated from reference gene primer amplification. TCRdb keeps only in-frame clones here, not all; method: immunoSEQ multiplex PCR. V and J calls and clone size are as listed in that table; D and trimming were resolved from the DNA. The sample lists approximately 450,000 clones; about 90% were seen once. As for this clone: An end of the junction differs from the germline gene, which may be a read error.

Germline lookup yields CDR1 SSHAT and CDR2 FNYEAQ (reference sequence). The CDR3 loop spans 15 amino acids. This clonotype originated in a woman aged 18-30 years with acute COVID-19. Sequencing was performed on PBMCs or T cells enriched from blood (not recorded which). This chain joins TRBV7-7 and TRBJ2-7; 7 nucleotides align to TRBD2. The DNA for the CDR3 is TGTGCTAGCAGCTTAGCGGGCAGCCCCTCCTACGAGCAGTACTTC. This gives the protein CASSLAGSPSYEQYF.